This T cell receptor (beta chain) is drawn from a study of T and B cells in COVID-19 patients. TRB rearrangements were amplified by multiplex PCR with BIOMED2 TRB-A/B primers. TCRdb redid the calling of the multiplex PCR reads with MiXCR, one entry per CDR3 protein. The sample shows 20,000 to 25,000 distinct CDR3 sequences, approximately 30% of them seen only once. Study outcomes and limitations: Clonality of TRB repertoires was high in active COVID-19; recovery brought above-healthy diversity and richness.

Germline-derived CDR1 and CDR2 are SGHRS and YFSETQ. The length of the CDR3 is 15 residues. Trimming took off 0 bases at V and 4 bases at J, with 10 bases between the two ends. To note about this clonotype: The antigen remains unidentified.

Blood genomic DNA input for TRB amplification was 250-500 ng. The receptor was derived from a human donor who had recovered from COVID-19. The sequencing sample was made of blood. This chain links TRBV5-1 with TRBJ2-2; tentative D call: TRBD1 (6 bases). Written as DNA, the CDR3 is TGCGCCAGCAGCTTGGATAGGACAGCCACCGGGGAGCTGTTTTTT. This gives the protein CASSLDRTATGELFF. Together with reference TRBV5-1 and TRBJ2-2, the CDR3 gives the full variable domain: KAGVTQTPRYLIKTRGQQVTLSCSPISGHRSVSWYQQTPGQGLQFLFEYFSETQRNKGNFPGRFSGRQFSNSRSEMNVSTLELGDSALYLCASSLDRTATGELFFGEGSRLTVL.